Here is one T cell receptor (beta chain) with its context. This specimen comes from a study of OX40 agonist ivuxolimab in advanced cancers. On the study more broadly: Partial responses, seen in three patients, involved one hepatocellular carcinoma and two cutaneous melanomas.

Only in-frame clones appear in the TCRdb table, and some are missing; sequencing was by immunoSEQ multiplex PCR. The table lists around 100,000 clones, roughly 89% of them singletons. The germline gives CDR1 SGHNT, CDR2 YYREEE (reference sequence). The CDR3 has 15 amino acids. V lost 4 bases, J lost 6 bases, and 4 bases stayed unmatched. The genes are TRBV5-4 and TRBJ1-4; 12 bases match TRBD1. This receptor was obtained from an adult with an advanced solid tumor such as melanoma, head and neck, liver or kidney cancer. The material sequenced was CD4+ or CD8+ T cells sorted from blood, taken in a trial of the OX40 agonist ivuxolimab. The CDR3: CASSPGQGAYEKLFF. In DNA, the CDR3 is TGTGCCAGCAGCCCGGGACAGGGGGCGTATGAAAAACTGTTTTTT.